Shown below are 18 T cell receptor beta chains from a single sample sequenced in a study of T cells in Graves' hyperthyroidism and ophthalmopathy. TCR beta CDR3 regions were amplified from RNA. HTBI primers were the set used in a first-round RT-PCR of the TCR CDR3. TCRdb processed the multiplex PCR reads anew with MiXCR; each CDR3 protein has one entry. The sample has 50,000 to 60,000 distinct CDR3 sequences; under 50% are singletons. Sequenced: blood. These receptors came from a woman in her 50s with Graves' ophthalmopathy.

This clonotype was observed a handful of times. A much more abundant neighbour one base away suggests this may be a read error. The chain carries TRBV4-2 and TRBJ2-7; weak D call: TRBD1 (5 bases). The CDR3 has 13 residues. V was clipped by 3 bases and J by 2 bases, with 8 bases between them. Germline V CDR1 and CDR2: LGHNA, YNFKEQ. CDR3 sequence: CASSHLTAYEQYF. CDR3 in DNA: TGTGCCAGCAGCCACCTGACAGCCTACGAGCAGTACTTC.

This clonotype was picked up many times. A much larger clone lies a single base off, so this may be a read error. The rearrangement links TRBV5-1 to TRBJ2-7; TRBD1 matches 10 bases. V shed 7 bases and J 5 bases; nucleotides not matched to a gene: 6. CDR1 and CDR2 from the germline V gene are SGHRS and YFSETQ. This CDR3 has 13 amino acids. The CDR3 sequence: CASAGTGVDEQYF. The CDR3 nucleotides read TGCGCCAGCGCAGGGACAGGGGTGGACGAGCAGTACTTC.

This clonotype was recorded at least ten times. The V call is TRBV20-1, the J call TRBJ1-2; no definite D call. Germline values: CDR1 DFQATT, CDR2 SNEGSKA (reference sequence). With 7 bases removed from V and 4 bases from J, the gap between germline ends came to 7 bases. This CDR3 is 10 amino acids long. CDR3 coding DNA: TGCAGTGTGAACAGCTATGGCTACACCTTC. Its protein is CSVNSYGYTF.

The J gene is TRBJ1-5, the V gene TRBV7-8; tentative D call: TRBD1 (5 bases). Germline CDR1 is SGHVS and CDR2 is FQNEAQ. With 5 bases removed from V and 11 bases from J, the gap between germline ends came to 22 bases. CDR3 size: 15 residues. This CDR3 reads CASSPMPGTWETQHF. The CDR3 region has the DNA TGTGCCAGCAGCCCAATGCCAGGGACGTGGGAGACCCAGCATTTT.

About this clonotype itself: A clone one base away is much larger, so this may be a read error. The chain joins TRBV7-9 to TRBJ1-2, with a possible D match to TRBD1 (6 bases). Germline values: CDR1 SEHNR, CDR2 FQNEAQ (reference sequence). This CDR3 has 14 residues. This CDR3 is CASSLGTANYGCTF. In DNA, the CDR3 is TGTGCCAGCAGCTTAGGGACAGCTAACTATGGCTGCACCTTC.

The V call is TRBV19, the J call TRBJ2-2; D ambiguous. Germline CDR1 LNHDA, CDR2 SQIVND (reference sequence). CDR3 length equals 13 residues. The germline V and J ends were trimmed by 3 bases and 3 bases, with 5 bases remaining between them. The CDR3 bases are TGTGCCAGTAGTATTTCCGACACCGGGGAGCTGTTTTTT. Protein: CASSISDTGELFF. The full variable domain, its missing parts supplied by reference TRBV19 and TRBJ2-2, is DGGITQSPKYLFRKEGQNVTLSCEQNLNHDAMYWYRQDPGQGLRLIYYSQIVNDFQKGDIAEGYSVSREKKESFPLTVTSAQKNPTAFYLCASSISDTGELFFGEGSRLTVL.

In its sample, this clonotype is medium-sized. The rearrangement joins TRBV7-2 to TRBJ2-5, with TRBD1 matching 7 bases. CDR3 length: 15 residues. Trimming removed 6 bases from V and 1 base from J; junction bases left unmatched: 8. Per the germline V gene, CDR1 is SGHTA and CDR2 is FQGNSA. The CDR3, as DNA: TGTGCCAGCAGTTATACAGGACAGGTCCAAGAGACCCAGTACTTC. This codes for CASSYTGQVQETQYF.

By proportion, this clonotype is medium-sized (0.01 to 0.1%). The rearrangement joins TRBV25-1 to TRBJ1-3; tentatively, D is TRBD1 (6 bases). Trimming cost V 3 bases and J 0 bases, with 12 bases left between them. The CDR3 covers 16 residues. Germline V lookup: CDR1 MGHDK, CDR2 SYGVNS. For the CDR3, the DNA is TGTGCCAGCAGTGATCACAGGGCAAGCTCTGGAAACACCATATATTTT. Encoded protein: CASSDHRASSGNTIYF.

This clonotype was picked up many times. This chain links TRBV10-3 with TRBJ2-6; D is unresolved. In germline, CDR1 is ENHRY, CDR2 SYGVKD. The CDR3 extends over 15 amino acids. Trimming stripped 6 bases from V and 2 bases from J, with 11 bases between. The CDR3 spells CAISPSGAGANVLTF. The CDR3 DNA reads as TGTGCCATCAGCCCCTCGGGCGCTGGGGCCAACGTCCTGACTTTC.

This clonotype has just one count. Germline is not matched at one junction end, which may reflect a read error. The genes are TRBV2 and TRBJ2-3; 10 positions match TRBD2. The CDR3 sequence is 17 residues long. Germline V gives CDR1 SNHLY, CDR2 FYNNEI. The CDR3 nucleotides are TGTGCCAGCAAGGGTGTTCGTAGCGGGGGGCCGGGTGATACGCTGTATTTT. As protein: CASKGVRSGGPGDTLYF.

This clonotype appeared many times. The rearrangement joins TRBV10-3 to TRBJ2-4; TRBD1 aligns across 9 bases. Germline values: CDR1 ENHRY, CDR2 SYGVKD. Unmatched junction bases numbered 8, after V lost 6 bases and J lost 11 bases. There are 13 residues in the CDR3. The CDR3 loop is CAIRDRGQGFQYF. The CDR3 DNA sequence: TGTGCCATCAGGGACAGGGGCCAGGGATTTCAGTACTTC.

There are many counts of this clonotype. The rearrangement uses TRBV6-1 and TRBJ1-4, with TRBD1 matching over 8 bases. Germline V lookup: CDR1 MNHNS, CDR2 SASEGT. The CDR3 is 14 residues long. V lost 6 bases to trimming and J lost 6 bases; unmatched junction nucleotides: 6. The CDR3 DNA reads as TGTGCCAGCAGGGGACAGGCCTCTTATGAAAAACTGTTTTTT. The encoded protein is CASRGQASYEKLFF.

Comment on this clonotype: A read error may produce the germline difference seen at one junction end. The chain couples TRBV19 to TRBJ2-1; D gene uncertain. Germline lookup yields CDR1 LNHDA and CDR2 SQIVND (reference sequence). The CDR3 extends over 14 amino acids. CDR3 residues: CAVSHRITYNEQFF. CDR3 coding DNA: TGCGCCGTCTCCCACCGGATTACCTACAATGAGCAGTTCTTC.

With regard to this clonotype: With a much larger clone just one base away, this may be a read error. The V call is TRBV6-1, the J call TRBJ2-7, with 7 nucleotides matching TRBD1. The V segment lost 1 base and the J segment 2 bases; nucleotides outside the gene matches: 2. The CDR3 extends over 14 amino acids. Per germline, CDR1 MNHNS and CDR2 SASEGT. CDR3 sequence (DNA): TGTGCCAGCAGTGAAGGGGACAGCGCCTACGAGCAGTACTTC. Protein product: CASSEGDSAYEQYF.

As regards this clonotype: The final CDR3 position lacks the conserved phenylalanine or tryptophan, pointing to a likely read error. This chain links TRBV7-3 with TRBJ2-3; 7 positions agree with TRBD2. The CDR3 spans 13 residues. Germline CDR1 reads SGHTA; CDR2 reads FQGTGA. The CDR3: CAGSGTYTDTQYR. In nucleotides, the CDR3 is TGTGCCGGCAGCGGGACCTACACAGATACGCAGTATCGT.

Many counts were recorded for this clonotype. CDR3 protein: CASSLGEGPYGYTF. The DNA of the CDR3 is TGTGCCAGCAGCTTAGGGGAGGGCCCCTATGGCTACACCTTC. V usage is TRBV7-9 and J usage is TRBJ1-2; D remains unclear. The CDR3 totals 14 residues. Trimming removed 1 base at V and 4 bases at J, with 10 bases between. CDR1 is SEHNR and CDR2 is FQNEAQ in the germline V gene (reference sequence).

This clonotype appeared once. The rearrangement links TRBV7-3 to TRBJ2-3; TRBD2 matches at 13 bases. The CDR3 sequence is 16 residues long. V lost 3 bases, J lost 3 bases, and 3 bases stayed unmatched. Germline V gene data show CDR1 as SGHTA and CDR2 as FQGTGA. CDR3 sequence: CASSFGLAGETDTQYF. The CDR3 DNA reads TGTGCCAGCAGCTTCGGACTAGCGGGAGAGACAGATACGCAGTATTTT. The complete variable domain, with remaining parts taken from reference TRBV7-3 and TRBJ2-3, reads GAGVSQTPSNKVTEKGKYVELRCDPISGHTALYWYRQSLGQGPEFLIYFQGTGAADDSGLPNDRFFAVRPEGSVSTLKIQRTERGDSAVYLCASSFGLAGETDTQYFGPGTRLTVL.

The chain carries TRBV20-1 and TRBJ1-1; D not certain. Trimming removed 3 bases from V and 2 bases from J, with 13 bases in between. Germline CDR1 is DFQATT and CDR2 is SNEGSKA (reference sequence). CDR3 length: 14 amino acids. The CDR3 protein is CSASDRAVNTEAFF. The DNA for the CDR3 is TGCAGTGCTAGTGATAGGGCAGTCAACACTGAAGCTTTCTTT.